Included here is one TCR beta chain sequence, with context. TCRdb keeps only in-frame clones here, not all; method: immunoSEQ multiplex PCR. Among hundreds of thousands of clones, 87% were seen once, and the ten largest hold roughly 2%. The data were obtained in a study of blood T cell repertoires in COVID-19. Trimming removed 4 bases at V and 2 bases at J, with 15 bases between. CDR1 LGHNA and CDR2 YSLEER come from the germline V gene. The CDR3 has 17 amino acids. Sequencing was done on a sample of PBMCs or T cells enriched from blood (not recorded which). V is TRBV4-3 and J is TRBJ2-6; weak D call: TRBD2 (6 bases). The sequence was collected from a woman in her late teens or twenties with acute COVID-19. CDR3 bases: TGCGCCAGCAGCCCCCCACCGGCGGGACCTGGGGCCAACGTCCTGACTTTC. Amino acid sequence: CASSPPPAGPGANVLTF.